The 19 T cell receptor beta chains in this list originate from one sample, sequenced in a study of a mutant IDH1 vaccine in newly diagnosed glioma. Sequenced by immunoSEQ multiplex PCR; TCRdb stores in-frame clones only, minus some. The sample holds some 35,000 clones, roughly 76% seen once. As for time point: week 5, during vaccination. Vaccinated patients received 300 ug of mutant IDH1 20-mer peptide per dose, with topical imiquimod. Which antigens these TCRs recognize remains unknown. Sequencing was performed on PBMCs, taken from a glioma patient whose treatment included an IDH1 peptide vaccine. Every receptor here comes from a man aged 50 or older with glioma.

The chain recombines TRBV5-1 with TRBJ2-2, with 13 bases lining up with TRBD2. Trimming removed 0 bases from V and 9 bases from J; junction bases left unmatched: 5. The CDR3 is made up of 16 amino acids. The germline gives CDR1 SGHRS, CDR2 YFSETQ. CDR3 in amino acids: CASSLARTSGSRELFF. The CDR3 coding sequence is TGCGCCAGCAGCTTGGCCAGGACTAGCGGGAGCCGGGAGCTGTTTTTT.

This rearrangement joins TRBV4-3 to TRBJ2-3; no reliable D call. This CDR3 spans 13 amino acids. Trimming removed 4 bases at V and 5 bases at J, with 10 bases between. Germline V gives CDR1 LGHNA, CDR2 YSLEER. CDR3 nucleotide sequence: TGCGCCAGCAGCCGGGAAGCGCGAGATACGCAGTATTTT. This sequence encodes CASSREARDTQYF.

V and J are TRBV25-1 and TRBJ2-5; 7 positions match TRBD1. Germline loops: CDR1 MGHDK, CDR2 SYGVNS. Trimming took 8 bases from V and 1 from J; bases not matched to a gene: 7. This CDR3 has 14 residues. The CDR3 is CASRKTGAQETQYF. The CDR3 DNA reads as TGTGCCAGCCGTAAAACAGGGGCCCAAGAGACCCAGTACTTC.

The chain recombines TRBV6-1 with TRBJ2-1, with D possibly matching TRBD1 (5 bases). Per germline, CDR1 MNHNS and CDR2 SASEGT. Trimming took 6 bases from V and 7 from J, leaving 16 bases between them. The CDR3 contains 14 residues. The CDR3 nucleotides read TGTGCCAGCAGCAAGCCAGGGTTGGGGAATGAGCAGTTCTTC. The encoded protein is CASSKPGLGNEQFF.

The gene calls are TRBV5-6 and TRBJ2-3; D not certain. In germline, CDR1 is SGHDT, CDR2 YYEEEE. Trimming pared 3 bases from V and 2 bases from J, leaving 19 bases between. The CDR3 is made up of 17 amino acids. DNA of the CDR3: TGTGCCAGCAGCTCCCCTCTGACCGTGGCCGTCACAGATACGCAGTATTTT. The encoded protein is CASSSPLTVAVTDTQYF. The full variable domain, rest sourced from reference TRBV5-6 and TRBJ2-3, is DAGVTQSPTHLIKTRGQQVTLRCSPKSGHDTVSWYQQALGQGPQFIFQYYEEEERQRGNFPDRFSGHQFPNYSSELNVNALLLGDSALYLCASSSPLTVAVTDTQYFGPGTRLTVL.

This clone was observed a few times. J is TRBJ2-7 and V is TRBV14, with D uncertain. V was cut by 3 bases and J by 0 bases, with 12 bases left in between. Germline-derived CDR1 and CDR2 are SGHDN and FVKESK. CDR3 length equals 15 residues. CDR3 coding DNA: TGTGCCAGCAGCCAGCTTTTTGGTTTCTCCTACGAGCAGTACTTC. Its protein product is CASSQLFGFSYEQYF. The whole variable domain, remainder taken from reference TRBV14 and TRBJ2-7, is EAGVTQFPSHSVIEKGQTVTLRCDPISGHDNLYWYRRVMGKEIKFLLHFVKESKQDESGMPNNRFLAERTGGTYSTLKVQPAELEDSGVYFCASSQLFGFSYEQYFGPGTRLTVT.

The gene calls are TRBV11-3 and TRBJ1-1, with D hard to call. V was shortened by 1 base and J by 1 base, with 4 bases between the two germline ends. Germline V gives CDR1 SGHNT, CDR2 YENEEA. This CDR3 region has 13 residues. Here the CDR3 DNA reads TGTGCCAGCAGCTTAGTGGGGAACACTGAAGCTTTCTTT. Translated: CASSLVGNTEAFF.

The V call is TRBV6-5, the J call TRBJ2-7; D gene ambiguous. Trimming cost V 2 bases and J 3 bases, with 8 bases left between them. The CDR3 is 13 residues long. Germline CDR1 is MNHEY and CDR2 is SVGAGI. The CDR3 nucleotides are TGTGCCAGCAGTTACGGAACAGACTACGAGCAGTACTTC. Protein product: CASSYGTDYEQYF.

This chain uses TRBV28 with TRBJ1-5; D might be TRBD1 (5 bases). From germline, CDR1 is MDHEN and CDR2 SYDVKM. This CDR3 region has 16 residues. Trimming took off 6 bases at V and 0 bases at J, with 15 bases between the two ends. This CDR3 is CASRRPTVNSNQPQHF. The CDR3 nucleotides read TGTGCCAGCAGGCGCCCGACAGTAAATAGCAATCAGCCCCAGCATTTT.

The genes are TRBV7-9 and TRBJ1-2, with D hard to call. Trimming took 2 bases from V and 0 from J, leaving 13 bases between them. The CDR3 has 16 residues. Germline V gives CDR1 SEHNR, CDR2 FQNEAQ (reference sequence). The CDR3 sequence is CASSLLLTVANYGYTF. CDR3 bases: TGTGCCAGCAGCTTACTTTTGACGGTTGCTAACTATGGCTACACCTTC.

The V call is TRBV11-2, the J call TRBJ2-1, with D perhaps matching TRBD2 (6 bases). V shed 1 base and J shed 12 bases, with 7 bases lying between them. Germline V lookup: CDR1 SGHAT, CDR2 FQNNGV. The CDR3 contains 11 residues. The CDR3 sequence is CASSLGGGQFF. DNA of the CDR3: TGTGCCAGCAGCTTAGGGGGAGGGCAGTTCTTC.

The V and J genes are TRBV14 and TRBJ2-3; no firm D call. The CDR3 spans 12 residues. The germline gives CDR1 SGHDN, CDR2 FVKESK. The V gene lost 4 bases and the J gene lost 6 bases, with 8 bases spanning the gap. The CDR3 reads CASSPIRDTQYF. Written as DNA, the CDR3 is TGTGCCAGCAGCCCTATAAGGGATACGCAGTATTTT.

This chain connects TRBV18 to TRBJ2-7; D ambiguous. There are 13 residues in the CDR3. Trimming stripped 4 bases from V and 1 base from J, with 8 bases between. CDR1 is KGHSH, CDR2 LQKENI, per germline. CDR3 sequence: CASSQRPSYEQYF. The CDR3 DNA sequence: TGTGCCAGCTCACAACGGCCATCCTACGAGCAGTACTTC.

The chain couples TRBV5-1 to TRBJ2-1, with 7 bases that match TRBD2. V lost 6 bases and J lost 6; bases outside the gene matches: 21. CDR1 is SGHRS, CDR2 YFSETQ, per germline. This CDR3 contains 18 residues. CDR3 in amino acids: CASKRGVGGINRGNEQFF. The CDR3 DNA reads as TGCGCCAGCAAACGGGGGGTGGGCGGGATCAACCGGGGCAATGAGCAGTTCTTC.

The chain carries TRBV4-3 and TRBJ1-2; 7 bases line up with TRBD1. This CDR3 region has 16 residues. With 1 base clipped from V and 2 bases from J, the junction kept 7 bases outside the gene matches. The germline CDR1 and CDR2 sequences are LGHNA and YSLEER. The CDR3 region has the DNA TGCGCCAGCAGCCAAGCTGATAGACAGGGAAACTATGGCTACACCTTC. Its protein product is CASSQADRQGNYGYTF.

The rearrangement joins TRBV9 to TRBJ2-1; D gene unclear. V was clipped by 3 bases and J by 3 bases, with 7 bases between them. The CDR3 loop spans 13 amino acids. CDR1 and CDR2 (germline): SGDLS, YYNGEE. In nucleotides, the CDR3 is TGTGCCAGCAGCGGAGACGTCTACAATGAGCAGTTCTTC. This encodes CASSGDVYNEQFF. The entire variable domain, with the rest obtained from reference TRBV9 and TRBJ2-1, is as follows: DSGVTQTPKHLITATGQRVTLRCSPRSGDLSVYWYQQSLDQGLQFLIQYYNGEERAKGNILERFSAQQFPDLHSELNLSSLELGDSALYFCASSGDVYNEQFFGPGTRLTVL.

This clone was seen a single time. The J gene is TRBJ1-5, the V gene TRBV18; 9 positions agree with TRBD1. The CDR3 has 16 amino acids. The V segment lost 5 bases and the J segment 3 bases; nucleotides outside the gene matches: 8. The germline V gene encodes CDR1 KGHSH and CDR2 LQKENI. CDR3 sequence: CASSTGTGSYNQPQHF. DNA of the CDR3: TGTGCCAGCTCAACCGGGACAGGGTCCTACAATCAGCCCCAGCATTTT.

This clone occurred a few times. V is TRBV18 and J is TRBJ1-1, with a possible D match to TRBD1 (6 bases). Per germline, CDR1 KGHSH and CDR2 LQKENI. V shed 4 bases and J shed 10 bases, with 10 bases lying between them. The CDR3 consists of 11 residues. The CDR3 region has the DNA TGTGCCAGCTCACGCGGGGGGCGAGCTTTCTTT. Protein product: CASSRGGRAFF.

This clone was seen a few times. This sequence joins TRBV10-3 and TRBJ1-1; D gene ambiguous. There are 13 residues in the CDR3. Germline assignment: CDR1 ENHRY and CDR2 SYGVKD. Trimming cost V 5 bases and J 1 base, with 8 bases left between them. DNA for the CDR3: TGTGCCATCAGTCTCGGACCGAACACTGAAGCTTTCTTT. Translated, it gives CAISLGPNTEAFF.